This T cell receptor beta chain was obtained from a study of blood T cell repertoires in COVID-19. At the level of the study: The samples span acute and convalescent COVID-19 from the United States, Italy and Spain. Nucleic acid was either cDNA or gDNA, and it came from T cells, B-cell-depleted T cells, or PBMCs.

A Seattle source enrolled patients during active infection and followed them longitudinally. Method: immunoSEQ multiplex PCR; TCRdb's copy keeps in-frame clones and lacks some. In the table there are approximately 150,000 clones, approximately 91% of which are singletons. There are 16 residues in the CDR3. Trimming removed 0 bases from V and 0 bases from J, with 6 bases in between. Germline V gives CDR1 MGHRA, CDR2 YSYEKL. The rearrangement uses TRBV4-1 and TRBJ1-6, with D possibly being TRBD1 (5 bases). The source material was peripheral blood. This receptor was identified in a man between 18 and 35 years old with COVID-19, enrolled during active disease. The CDR3 reads CASSQEQDSYNSPLHF. The DNA for the CDR3 is TGCGCCAGCAGCCAAGAACAGGACTCCTATAATTCACCCCTCCACTTT.